This T cell receptor beta chain comes out of a study of T cell responses to AZD1222 COVID-19 vaccine. Findings and caveats of the study: Repertoire sampling occurred only after the peak T cell response.

Some clones are missing from TCRdb's copy, which holds only in-frame ones; the method was immunoSEQ multiplex PCR. The table shows about 70,000 clones, with 88% occurring only once. As regards this clone: Its antigen is as yet unknown.

V gave up 3 bases and J gave up 7 bases, with 12 bases separating them. CDR3 size: 13 residues. This rearrangement joins TRBV12-3 or TRBV12-4 to TRBJ1-2; D not resolved. Here the sequenced sample was peripheral blood, taken 28 days after the second dose of the MenACWY control vaccine. The TCR comes from an adult who received the MenACWY meningococcal vaccine as a control. In DNA, the CDR3 is TGTGCCAGCAGTTTGGATGGTCCGGCTGGCTACACCTTC. Amino acids: CASSLDGPAGYTF.